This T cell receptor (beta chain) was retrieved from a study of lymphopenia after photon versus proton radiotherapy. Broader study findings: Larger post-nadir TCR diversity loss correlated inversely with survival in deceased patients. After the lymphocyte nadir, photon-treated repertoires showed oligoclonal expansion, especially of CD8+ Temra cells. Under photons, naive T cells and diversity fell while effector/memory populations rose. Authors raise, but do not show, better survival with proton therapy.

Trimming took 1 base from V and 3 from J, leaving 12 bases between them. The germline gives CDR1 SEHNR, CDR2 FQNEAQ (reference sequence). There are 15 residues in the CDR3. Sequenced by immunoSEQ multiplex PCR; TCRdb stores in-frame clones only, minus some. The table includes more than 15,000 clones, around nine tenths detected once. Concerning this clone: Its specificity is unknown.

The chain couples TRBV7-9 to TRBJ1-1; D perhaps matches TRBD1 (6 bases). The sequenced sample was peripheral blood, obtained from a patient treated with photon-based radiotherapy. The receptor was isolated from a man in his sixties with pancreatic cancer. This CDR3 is CASSLEQGWDTEAFF. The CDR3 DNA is TGTGCCAGCAGCTTAGAACAGGGTTGGGACACTGAAGCTTTCTTT.